The 26 T cell receptor beta chains below come from one sample, sequenced in a study of T cell responses to AZD1222 COVID-19 vaccine. Libraries were prepared by immunoSEQ multiplex PCR; TCRdb keeps only in-frame clonotypes and omits some of them. The sample holds over 100,000 clones, less than 95% seen once. Here the sequenced sample was peripheral blood, taken on day 0 of AZD1222 vaccination. These TCRs come from an adult in good health.

The chain couples TRBV9 to TRBJ1-5; D is possibly TRBD1 (6 bases). This CDR3 contains 13 residues. Trimming took off 0 bases at V and 8 bases at J, with 9 bases between the two ends. CDR1 is SGDLS, CDR2 YYNGEE, per germline. Here the CDR3 reads CASSVEGEEPQHF. The CDR3 DNA follows: TGTGCCAGCAGCGTAGAGGGGGAGGAGCCCCAGCATTTT.

The J gene is TRBJ1-1, the V gene TRBV7-2; TRBD1 matches at 8 bases. There are 17 residues in the CDR3. From germline, CDR1 is SGHTA and CDR2 FQGNSA. V was clipped by 6 bases and J by 3 bases; unmatched bases: 15. The CDR3 sequence is CASRGFQGAKLDTEAFF. The CDR3 DNA follows: TGTGCCAGCAGAGGATTCCAGGGGGCTAAGTTAGACACTGAAGCTTTCTTT.

The chain recombines TRBV6-2 or TRBV6-3 with TRBJ1-1, with TRBD1 matching 7 bases. Germline lookup yields CDR1 MNHEY and CDR2 SVGEGT. V trimming: 4 bases; J trimming: 5 bases; junction bases outside the gene matches: 10. CDR3 length equals 15 residues. CDR3 sequence: CASSSGGGQWTEAFF. The CDR3 DNA reads as TGTGCCAGCAGTTCTGGTGGGGGACAGTGGACTGAAGCTTTCTTT.

The V and J genes are TRBV6-2 or TRBV6-3 and TRBJ1-5, with TRBD1 matching 9 bases. This CDR3 has 19 amino acids. J gave up 1 base and V 2 bases, and 12 bases lay outside the gene matches. CDR1 MNHEY and CDR2 SVGEGT come from the germline V gene. The CDR3 here is CASSYPRTGASRSNQPQHF. The CDR3 region has the DNA TGTGCCAGCAGTTACCCTAGGACAGGGGCTTCTAGAAGCAATCAGCCCCAGCATTTT.

V gene TRBV5-1 combines with J gene TRBJ1-2; the match to TRBD1 covers 9 bases. The V gene's germline CDR1 is SGHRS and CDR2 YFSETQ. J lost 8 bases, V lost 4 bases, and 9 bases had no gene match. The CDR3 has 14 residues. The chain's CDR3 is CASSRGQGLGGYTF. The CDR3 region has the DNA TGCGCCAGCAGCAGGGGACAGGGCCTTGGGGGCTACACCTTC.

This rearrangement joins TRBV14 to TRBJ2-3; 8 bases are a match to TRBD1. The CDR3 is 13 amino acids. V dropped 7 bases and J dropped 6; count of bases not matched to a gene: 6. From germline, CDR1 is SGHDN and CDR2 FVKESK. DNA for the CDR3: TGTGCCAGCACTACCCAGGGGGCGGATACGCAGTATTTT. Translating gives CASTTQGADTQYF.

The rearrangement uses TRBV9 and TRBJ2-1, with D perhaps TRBD1 or TRBD2 (6 bases each). Germline loops: CDR1 SGDLS, CDR2 YYNGEE. This CDR3 region has 16 residues. Trimming took 1 base from V and 10 from J, leaving 21 bases between them. The DNA of the CDR3 is TGTGCCAGCAGCGTAACCGGGGGCCCCCTTTTGGAGGAGCAGTTCTTC. It yields the protein CASSVTGGPLLEEQFF.

CDR3 in amino acids: CASSVGLQGVNSPLHF. Written as DNA, the CDR3 is TGTGCCAGCAGCGTAGGTCTACAGGGGGTTAATTCACCCCTCCACTTT. The chain combines TRBV9 with TRBJ1-6; 8 bases fit TRBD1. CDR1 is SGDLS, CDR2 YYNGEE, per germline. The V gene end was trimmed by 0 bases and the J gene end by 6 bases; junction bases not matched to a gene: 5. The CDR3 runs to 16 residues. The whole variable domain, remainder taken from reference TRBV9 and TRBJ1-6, is DSGVTQTPKHLITATGQRVTLRCSPRSGDLSVYWYQQSLDQGLQFLIQYYNGEERAKGNILERFSAQQFPDLHSELNLSSLELGDSALYFCASSVGLQGVNSPLHFGNGTRLTVT.

CDR3 DNA: TGTGCCAGTAGTATAGATCTTGGGAGCTCCTATAATTCACCCCTCCACTTT. It encodes CASSIDLGSSYNSPLHF. The chain has TRBV19 and TRBJ1-6; D is ambiguous. This CDR3 is built from 17 residues. V dropped 0 bases and J dropped 0 bases, with 9 bases sitting between them. CDR1 is LNHDA and CDR2 is SQIVND in the germline V gene (reference sequence).

This chain joins TRBV6-4 and TRBJ2-3; D remains unclear. Germline V gene lookup returns CDR1 MRHNA and CDR2 SNTAGT. Trimming shortened V by 5 bases and J by 4 bases, and 10 bases separated the two germline ends. This CDR3 spans 13 amino acids. CDR3 nucleotides: TGTGCCAGCAGTCCCGATCCCCCAGATACGCAGTATTTT. Its translation: CASSPDPPDTQYF.

Written as DNA, the CDR3 is TGTGCCAGCAGCTCCGGACTAGCGGGGGTTTACAATGAGCAGTTCTTC. Its translation is CASSSGLAGVYNEQFF. This chain connects TRBV7-8 to TRBJ2-1; 13 bases map to TRBD2. J was trimmed by 4 bases and V by 4 bases; bases with no gene match: 4. The V gene's germline CDR1 is SGHVS and CDR2 FQNEAQ. The CDR3 runs to 16 residues.

The V call is TRBV10-3, the J call TRBJ2-2; TRBD1 might be the D (6 bases). V gave up 3 bases and J gave up 4 bases, with 18 bases separating them. Germline V gives CDR1 ENHRY, CDR2 SYGVKD. The CDR3 sequence is 17 residues long. CDR3 in amino acids: CAISESDSRGPTGELFF. CDR3 DNA: TGTGCCATCAGTGAATCGGACAGTCGGGGTCCCACCGGGGAGCTGTTTTTT.

This CDR3 is CSVAGGRNEQFF. The CDR3, as DNA: TGCAGCGTTGCAGGAGGGAGAAATGAGCAGTTCTTC. This chain links TRBV29-1 with TRBJ2-1; a possible D gene is TRBD2 (6 bases). This CDR3 is 12 amino acids long. From germline, CDR1 is SQVTM and CDR2 ANQGSEA. Trimming shortened V by 4 bases and J by 7 bases, and 11 bases separated the two germline ends.

There are a few counts of this clone. The V call is TRBV6-2 or TRBV6-3, the J call TRBJ1-1; D is perhaps TRBD1 (5 bases). This CDR3 region has 14 residues. Trimming shortened V by 5 bases and J by 11 bases, and 21 bases separated the two germline ends. CDR1 and CDR2 from the germline V gene are MNHEY and SVGEGT. In DNA form, the CDR3 reads TGTGCCAGCAGTGCTCGTCCGGGACCACGCAACGCTTTCTTT. Its translation is CASSARPGPRNAFF.

The V gene is TRBV28, the J gene TRBJ1-6; D uncertain. This CDR3 contains 15 residues. V was cut by 1 base and J by 7 bases, with 11 bases left in between. The germline gives CDR1 MDHEN, CDR2 SYDVKM. Here the CDR3 reads CASSLSGRWNSPLHF. The CDR3 DNA reads TGTGCCAGCAGTTTATCCGGAAGGTGGAATTCACCCCTCCACTTT.

The chain uses TRBV7-9 and TRBJ1-5, with D hard to call. Germline V gene lookup returns CDR1 SEHNR and CDR2 FQNEAQ (reference sequence). The CDR3 is 12 residues long. V lost 4 bases to trimming and J lost 3 bases, with 4 bases between them. The CDR3, as DNA: TGTGCCAGCAGCTCGAACAATCAGCCCCAGCATTTT. This encodes CASSSNNQPQHF.

This chain connects TRBV19 to TRBJ2-1, with 8 nucleotides matching TRBD2. The length of the CDR3 is 15 residues. V trimming: 4 bases; J trimming: 0 bases; junction bases outside the gene matches: 2. CDR1 LNHDA and CDR2 SQIVND come from the germline V gene (reference sequence). CDR3 sequence reads: CASSTTSVSYNEQFF. The CDR3 DNA reads as TGTGCCAGTAGTACGACTAGCGTCTCCTACAATGAGCAGTTCTTC.

V and J are TRBV18 and TRBJ2-1; D is undetermined. From germline, CDR1 is KGHSH and CDR2 LQKENI. This CDR3 comprises 15 residues. Between the trimmed V and J ends, which lost 3 bases and 0 bases, there was a span of 9 bases. The DNA for the CDR3 is TGTGCCAGCTCACCGGACGCGAGCTCCTACAATGAGCAGTTCTTC. Residues: CASSPDASSYNEQFF.

The chain employs TRBV3-1 (or the pseudogene TRBV3-2) and TRBJ2-2, with TRBD1 identical over 8 bases. This CDR3 region has 15 residues. Trimming at V came to 3 bases and at J to 3 bases, leaving 3 bases not matched to a gene. CDR1 LGHDT and CDR2 YNNKEL come from the germline V gene (reference sequence). This CDR3 reads CASSHSTGDTGELFF. The CDR3 nucleotides read TGTGCCAGCAGCCACTCGACAGGGGACACCGGGGAGCTGTTTTTT.

The gene calls are TRBV5-6 and TRBJ1-2, with a possible D match to TRBD1 (5 bases). V shed 4 bases and J shed 2 bases, with 12 bases lying between them. The CDR3 extends over 14 amino acids. Germline assignment: CDR1 SGHDT and CDR2 YYEEEE. Written as DNA, the CDR3 is TGTGCCAGCAGCCCCGGGGCGCGGAACTATGGCTACACCTTC. It specifies CASSPGARNYGYTF.

The chain has TRBV7-2 and TRBJ1-1; possible D gene TRBD1, 6 bases. The CDR3 contains 14 residues. The germline V gene has CDR1 SGHTA and CDR2 FQGNSA. Deletions cut 4 bases from V and 1 base from J, with 10 bases between. CDR3 amino acids: CASSSEGGNTEAFF. The CDR3 bases are TGTGCCAGCAGCTCCGAAGGGGGGAACACTGAAGCTTTCTTT.

The chain couples TRBV24-1 to TRBJ2-3; the D is unclear. The ends were cut back, 7 bases at V and 3 bases at J, with 10 bases in the middle. The CDR3 totals 13 residues. CDR1 is KGHDR and CDR2 is SFDVKD in the germline V gene. DNA for the CDR3: TGTGCCACCAGCACCTGGGGAACAGATACGCAGTATTTT. It codes for CATSTWGTDTQYF.

This sequence joins TRBV12-3 or TRBV12-4 and TRBJ1-4; D gene uncertain. V lost 3 bases to trimming and J lost 8 bases, with 7 bases between them. This CDR3 is built from 12 residues. The DNA for the CDR3 is TGTGCCAGCAGTTTCTGGGTCGAAAAACTGTTTTTT. This codes for CASSFWVEKLFF.

This chain joins TRBV6-2 or TRBV6-3 and TRBJ1-5, with 9 nucleotides matching TRBD1. This CDR3 is 14 amino acids long. With 4 bases clipped from V and 7 bases from J, the junction kept 5 bases outside the gene matches. In germline, CDR1 is MNHEY, CDR2 SVGEGT. The CDR3 loop reads CASSSQDRGQPQHF. The CDR3 region has the DNA TGTGCCAGCAGTTCCCAGGACAGGGGCCAGCCCCAGCATTTT.

The chain links TRBV30 to TRBJ2-3; tentative D call: TRBD1 (5 bases). The CDR3 totals 13 residues. CDR1 is GTSNPN, CDR2 SVGIG, per germline (reference sequence). The V gene lost 0 bases and the J gene lost 1 base, with 5 bases spanning the gap. The CDR3 region has the DNA TGTGCCTGGAGTGTACAGGGCACAGATACGCAGTATTTT. Amino acid sequence: CAWSVQGTDTQYF.

This chain links TRBV28 with TRBJ1-2, with 7 bases matching TRBD1. The length of the CDR3 is 14 residues. The V segment lost 3 bases and the J segment 5 bases; nucleotides outside the gene matches: 6. Germline V CDR1 and CDR2: MDHEN, SYDVKM. CDR3 in amino acids: CASSLTGLWYGYTF. CDR3 coding DNA: TGTGCCAGCAGTTTGACAGGGTTGTGGTATGGCTACACCTTC.